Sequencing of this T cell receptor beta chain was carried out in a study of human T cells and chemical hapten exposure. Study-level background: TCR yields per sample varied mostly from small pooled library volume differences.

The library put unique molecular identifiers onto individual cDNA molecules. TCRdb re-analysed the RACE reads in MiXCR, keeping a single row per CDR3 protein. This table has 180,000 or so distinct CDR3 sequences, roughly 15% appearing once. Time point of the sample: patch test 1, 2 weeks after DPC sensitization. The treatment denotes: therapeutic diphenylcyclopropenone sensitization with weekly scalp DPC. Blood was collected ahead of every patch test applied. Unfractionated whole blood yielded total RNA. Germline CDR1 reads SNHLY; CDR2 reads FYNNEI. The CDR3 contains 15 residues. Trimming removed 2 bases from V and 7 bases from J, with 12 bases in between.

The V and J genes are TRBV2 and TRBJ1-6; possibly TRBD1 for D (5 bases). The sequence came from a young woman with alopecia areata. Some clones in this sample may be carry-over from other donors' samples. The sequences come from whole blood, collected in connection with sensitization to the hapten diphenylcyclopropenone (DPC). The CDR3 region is CASSELAGKNSPLHF. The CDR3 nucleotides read TGTGCCAGCAGTGAATTGGCAGGGAAGAATTCACCCCTCCACTTT.